This TCR beta chain was sequenced in a study of cytomegalovirus exposure and HLA in healthy donors. Across the whole study: Approximately 85 million unique TCRs from HLA-typed donors were held in an early data release. Overall study results and limits: In a later analysis, TCR beta V- and J-gene trimming was associated with a missense DCLRE1C variant. In a later analysis, HLA-C alleles had the fewest associated TCRs, DRB1 alleles the most.

The PCR employed 60 Vbeta primers together with 13 Jbeta primers. Libraries were prepared by immunoSEQ multiplex PCR; TCRdb keeps only in-frame clonotypes and omits some of them. The sample includes over 45,000 clones, roughly four fifths of them seen just once. Trimming took 1 base from V and 1 from J, leaving 5 bases between them. Germline loops: CDR1 SGHNT, CDR2 YYREEE (reference sequence). This CDR3 region has 13 residues. Concerning this clone itself: Its antigen remains unidentified.

The TCR was taken from a boy younger than 18 in good health and CMV-seropositive. The chain carries TRBV5-4 and TRBJ1-1; the D gene is possibly TRBD1 (5 bases). The sample comprised PBMCs. CDR3 sequence: CASSLQGNTEAFF. For the CDR3, the DNA is TGTGCCAGCAGCTTGCAGGGGAACACTGAAGCTTTCTTT.